One sample yielded the 26 T cell receptor beta chains listed below, sequenced in a study of vaccination effects on CD4 cells after COVID-19. Using immunoSEQ multiplex PCR, the repertoire was profiled, and TCRdb retains in-frame clones only, with some absent. Among about 12,000 clones listed, about three quarters were seen once. Antigen-specific CD4+ T cells were expanded (with viral peptide pools) by the ViraFEST assay ahead of sequencing. Following culture for approximately 11 days, CD4+ T cells were isolated. Subjects were given two BNT162b2 or mRNA-1273 vaccine doses. No antigen has been identified for these receptors. Sample: CD4+ T cells from PBMCs cultured with SARS-CoV-2 spike peptides, taken after COVID-19 vaccination. These TCRs come from a human donor who received a COVID-19 vaccine.

This clone came up a few times. V is TRBV21-1 and J is TRBJ1-5; the D call of TRBD1 is as the table states it, not checked on the DNA. TRBV21-1 is a pseudogene. CDR3 length: 15 residues. The CDR3 region is CASSKGHTGNQPQHF. In DNA, the CDR3 is TGTGCCAGCAGCAAAGGACATACGGGCAATCAGCCCCAGCATTTT.

The V and J genes are TRBV7-2 and TRBJ2-1; maybe TRBD2 (5 bases). The CDR3 totals 15 residues. Trimming cost V 5 bases and J 0 bases, with 11 bases left between them. The germline V gene has CDR1 SGHTA and CDR2 FQGNSA. This chain's CDR3 is CASSPQRSSYNEQFF. In nucleotides, the CDR3 is TGTGCCAGCAGCCCCCAGCGGAGCTCCTACAATGAGCAGTTCTTC.

V usage is TRBV5-6 and J usage is TRBJ1-2; perhaps TRBD1 as D (5 bases). The germline V gene has CDR1 SGHDT and CDR2 YYEEEE. Trimming stripped 4 bases from V and 4 bases from J, with 14 bases between. There are 14 residues in the CDR3. The CDR3 sequence: CASSTSGTSYGYTF. Here the CDR3 DNA reads TGTGCCAGCAGCACTTCCGGGACTAGCTATGGCTACACCTTC.

The V gene is TRBV27, the J gene TRBJ2-6; 7 nucleotides align to TRBD1. Germline trimming cut 5 bases from V and 3 bases from J; bases unmatched to any gene: 10. The CDR3 spans 17 residues. Germline loops: CDR1 MNHEY, CDR2 SMNVEV (reference sequence). The CDR3 spells CASSLDRKLSGANVLTF. CDR3 nucleotides: TGTGCCAGCAGTCTGGACAGGAAACTGAGTGGGGCCAACGTCCTGACTTTC.

V usage is TRBV3-1 (or the pseudogene TRBV3-2) and J usage is TRBJ2-3; 15 bases align to TRBD2. Looked up from germline, CDR1 is LGHDT and CDR2 is YNNKEL (reference sequence). The CDR3 is 17 residues long. The ends lost 4 bases at V and 2 bases at J; junction bases unmatched: 4. This CDR3 reads CASSRGLAGGNTDTQYF. The CDR3 region has the DNA TGTGCCAGCAGCCGGGGACTAGCGGGGGGAAACACAGATACGCAGTATTTT.

The chain has TRBV4-2 and TRBJ1-4; TRBD1 is a possible D gene (5 bases). V was trimmed by 4 bases and J by 0 bases, leaving 9 bases between them. Germline-derived CDR1 and CDR2 are LGHNA and YNFKEQ. The CDR3 is 15 residues long. In DNA, the CDR3 is TGTGCCAGCAGCCTGGGGGAAGCAACTAATGAAAAACTGTTTTTT. This translates into CASSLGEATNEKLFF.

The chain employs TRBV7-9 and TRBJ1-6, with a tentative D call TRBD1 (5 bases). CDR3 size: 13 residues. V lost 3 bases and J 10 bases, leaving 10 bases between the germline ends. Germline assignment: CDR1 SEHNR and CDR2 FQNEAQ (reference sequence). This CDR3 is CASSFEGHSPLHF. The CDR3 DNA follows: TGTGCCAGCAGCTTTGAGGGGCACTCACCCCTCCACTTT.

This clone is large (0.1 to 1%) by share. The chain couples TRBV6-1 to TRBJ1-1, with D unresolved. The CDR3 has 12 amino acids. V lost 2 bases to trimming and J lost 7 bases, with 8 bases between them. CDR1 is MNHNS and CDR2 is SASEGT in the germline V gene. This CDR3 reads CASSERGREAFF. The CDR3 nucleotides are TGTGCCAGCAGTGAAAGAGGGCGTGAAGCTTTCTTT.

The chain couples TRBV18 to TRBJ1-1, with 9 positions matching TRBD1. V lost 5 bases and J lost 2; bases outside the gene matches: 12. CDR1 and CDR2 (germline): KGHSH, LQKENI. The CDR3 length is 17 residues. The CDR3 loop is CASSSGDRARPNTEAFF. The CDR3 nucleotides are TGTGCCAGCTCATCTGGGGACAGGGCGAGACCTAACACTGAAGCTTTCTTT.

This chain joins TRBV9 and TRBJ2-1; 13 bases map to TRBD2. Germline CDR1 SGDLS, CDR2 YYNGEE. The CDR3 covers 18 residues. V was pared by 4 bases and J by 8 bases, with 15 bases of the junction left unmatched. The CDR3 DNA reads as TGTGCCAGCAGCCCCAAAAGACTAGCGGGGGGACAAGAAGATGAGCAGTTCTTC. This gives the protein CASSPKRLAGGQEDEQFF.

The chain uses TRBV19 and TRBJ2-3; no firm D call. CDR3 length: 12 amino acids. From germline, CDR1 is LNHDA and CDR2 SQIVND (reference sequence). Deletions cut 2 bases from V and 3 bases from J, with 3 bases between. The CDR3 DNA is TGTGCCAGTAGTATACATACAGATACGCAGTATTTT. It encodes CASSIHTDTQYF. The full variable domain, with the rest looked up from reference TRBV19 and TRBJ2-3, is DGGITQSPKYLFRKEGQNVTLSCEQNLNHDAMYWYRQDPGQGLRLIYYSQIVNDFQKGDIAEGYSVSREKKESFPLTVTSAQKNPTAFYLCASSIHTDTQYFGPGTRLTVL.

The chain uses TRBV6-4 and TRBJ2-3; D gene ambiguous. Trimming removed 2 bases at V and 0 bases at J, with 3 bases between. This CDR3 has 13 amino acids. The V gene's germline CDR1 is MRHNA and CDR2 SNTAGT. For the CDR3, the DNA is TGTGCCAGCAGTGACACTAGCACAGATACGCAGTATTTT. Translating gives CASSDTSTDTQYF.

The genes are TRBV15 and TRBJ2-7; 10 bases are a match to TRBD2. The V gene's germline CDR1 is LNHNV and CDR2 YYDKDF (reference sequence). The CDR3 loop spans 16 amino acids. Trimming removed 4 bases from V and 2 bases from J; junction bases left unmatched: 8. For the CDR3, the DNA is TGTGCCACCAGCACCCCAACTAGCGGGGAGGCCTACGAGCAGTACTTC. Protein sequence: CATSTPTSGEAYEQYF. Using reference TRBV15 and TRBJ2-7 for the parts outside the CDR3, the full variable domain is DAMVIQNPRYQVTQFGKPVTLSCSQTLNHNVMYWYQQKSSQAPKLLFHYYDKDFNNEADTPDNFQSRRPNTSFCFLDIRSPGLGDTAMYLCATSTPTSGEAYEQYFGPGTRLTVT.

The V gene is TRBV6-4, the J gene TRBJ1-2; D is undetermined. This CDR3 region has 11 residues. Trimming stripped 6 bases from V and 1 base from J, with 3 bases between. The germline gives CDR1 MRHNA, CDR2 SNTAGT. The CDR3 nucleotides are TGTGCCAGCAGGCTTAACTATGGCTACACCTTC. Protein sequence: CASRLNYGYTF.

The V and J genes are TRBV14 and TRBJ2-5, with a tentative D call TRBD2 (6 bases). With 3 bases removed from V and 1 base from J, the gap between germline ends came to 9 bases. This CDR3 comprises 14 residues. CDR1 is SGHDN and CDR2 is FVKESK in the germline V gene. The CDR3 spells CASSQTSLQETQYF. CDR3 coding DNA: TGTGCCAGCAGCCAGACTAGTCTCCAAGAGACCCAGTACTTC.

J is TRBJ1-1 and V is TRBV29-1; D is perhaps TRBD1 (5 bases). Trimming cost V 5 bases and J 3 bases, with 13 bases left between them. Germline V CDR1 and CDR2: SQVTM, ANQGSEA. The CDR3 runs 13 residues. In DNA, the CDR3 is TGCAGCGTTCGGGACTACCGAGACACTGAAGCTTTCTTT. This codes for CSVRDYRDTEAFF. Full variable domain (missing parts from reference TRBV29-1 and TRBJ1-1): SAVISQKPSRDICQRGTSLTIQCQVDSQVTMMFWYRQQPGQSLTLIATANQGSEATYESGFVIDKFPISRPNLTFSTLTVSNMSPEDSSIYLCSVRDYRDTEAFFGQGTRLTVV.

The chain carries TRBV19 and TRBJ2-7; D not resolved. V shed 5 bases and J shed 5 bases, with 19 bases lying between them. The CDR3 is 15 amino acids. Germline V lookup: CDR1 LNHDA, CDR2 SQIVND (reference sequence). Here the CDR3 reads CASSPLDQFFHEQYF. DNA of the CDR3: TGTGCCAGTAGTCCATTGGACCAATTTTTCCACGAGCAGTACTTC.

Here the CDR3 reads CASRDRGNTEAFF. CDR3 DNA sequence: TGTGCCAGCCGCGACAGGGGGAACACTGAAGCTTTCTTT. This chain links TRBV12-3 or TRBV12-4 with TRBJ1-1, with 8 bases fitting TRBD1. This CDR3 has 13 amino acids. Trimming removed 8 bases from V and 1 base from J; junction bases left unmatched: 3.

The chain couples TRBV5-4 to TRBJ2-2, with 12 bases fitting TRBD2. Trimming at V came to 6 bases and at J to 4 bases, leaving 7 bases not matched to a gene. This CDR3 contains 16 residues. From germline, CDR1 is SGHNT and CDR2 YYREEE (reference sequence). In nucleotides, the CDR3 is TGTGCCAGCACCCTAGCGGGGGGGGAAACCACCGGGGAGCTGTTTTTT. The encoded protein is CASTLAGGETTGELFF.

J is TRBJ2-1 and V is TRBV19; 9 bases fit TRBD1. V dropped 0 bases and J dropped 6; count of bases not matched to a gene: 3. CDR1 and CDR2 (germline): LNHDA, SQIVND (reference sequence). CDR3 length: 15 residues. The chain's CDR3 is CASSIDGTGTNEQFF. CDR3 nucleotides: TGTGCCAGTAGTATAGATGGGACAGGGACCAATGAGCAGTTCTTC.

By share, this clone counts as medium-sized. V usage is TRBV19 and J usage is TRBJ1-2; 10 bases align to TRBD1. This CDR3 comprises 14 residues. The V gene's germline CDR1 is LNHDA and CDR2 SQIVND (reference sequence). Germline trimming cut 11 bases from V and 4 bases from J; bases unmatched to any gene: 10. The CDR3 bases are TGTGCCGCTGCGACAGGGGGCGCAGTCTATGGCTACACCTTC. Its protein is CAAATGGAVYGYTF.

The chain combines TRBV7-6 with TRBJ1-3, with 8 bases identical to TRBD1. V lost 5 bases, J lost 8 bases, and 11 bases stayed unmatched. Germline V gene lookup returns CDR1 SGHVS and CDR2 FNYEAQ. The CDR3 length is 15 residues. In DNA, the CDR3 is TGTGCCAGCAGCCCCTCCGGGACAGGTTCGGACACCATATATTTT. Its translation: CASSPSGTGSDTIYF.

A few counts support this clone. The CDR3 DNA follows: TGTGCCAGCAGCTTAGTAGCAGGGGAGGGGACCCAGTACTTC. Translation gives CASSLVAGEGTQYF. This chain connects TRBV11-2 to TRBJ2-5; TRBD2 is a possible D gene (7 bases). CDR1 SGHAT and CDR2 FQNNGV come from the germline V gene. The ends were cut back, 1 base at V and 7 bases at J, with 13 bases in the middle. The CDR3 sequence is 14 residues long.

The chain has TRBV11-2 and TRBJ1-1; D perhaps matches TRBD1 (5 bases). Deletions cut 0 bases from V and 1 base from J, with 18 bases between. This CDR3 is built from 18 residues. Germline-derived CDR1 and CDR2 are SGHAT and FQNNGV. In DNA form, the CDR3 reads TGTGCCAGCAGCTTAGATCAGGATACGGGACGGTCGAACACTGAAGCTTTCTTT. Translating gives CASSLDQDTGRSNTEAFF.

The chain has TRBV18 and TRBJ1-2; D gene uncertain. Germline V CDR1 and CDR2: KGHSH, LQKENI. V lost 2 bases to trimming and J lost 8 bases, with 6 bases between them. The CDR3 runs to 11 residues. CDR3 residues: CASSPGMGYTF. In DNA form, the CDR3 reads TGTGCCAGCTCACCAGGGATGGGCTACACCTTC.

By its share, this clone is medium-sized. The genes are TRBV27 and TRBJ2-7, with 8 nucleotides matching TRBD2. CDR3 length equals 14 residues. V lost 5 bases, J lost 7 bases, and 10 bases stayed unmatched. Germline V gene data show CDR1 as MNHEY and CDR2 as SMNVEV (reference sequence). The CDR3 nucleotides are TGTGCCAGCAGTCTTAAGCGGGAGAGTAGGGAGCAGTACTTC. It yields the protein CASSLKRESREQYF.